A single sample is the source of the 29 T cell receptor beta chains below, sequenced in a study of blood T cell repertoires in COVID-19. Using immunoSEQ multiplex PCR, the repertoire was profiled, and TCRdb retains in-frame clones only, with some absent. The sample lists 120,000 or so clones; approximately 82% were seen once. The sequenced sample consisted of peripheral blood. Source of these receptors: an elderly man with active or convalescent COVID-19.

The chain has TRBV6-6 and TRBJ1-6, with D tentatively TRBD1 (6 bases). V lost 0 bases and J lost 9, with 15 bases in between. CDR1 and CDR2 from the germline V gene are MNHNY and SVGAGI (reference sequence). The CDR3 is 16 residues long. The CDR3 DNA is TGTGCCAGCAGTTACTCACCCGACAGGTCCTCTTCACCCCTCCACTTT. This codes for CASSYSPDRSSSPLHF.

This clone has just a few counts. The J gene is TRBJ1-1, the V gene TRBV12-5, with 12 bases identical to TRBD1. CDR3 length: 16 amino acids. CDR1 and CDR2 (germline): LGHNT, FRNRAP. V was clipped by 2 bases and J by 7 bases; unmatched bases: 8. CDR3 amino acids: CASGLLRDRGQIEAFF. CDR3 bases: TGTGCTAGTGGTTTGCTAAGGGACAGGGGGCAGATTGAAGCTTTCTTT. The full variable domain, with the rest looked up from reference TRBV12-5 and TRBJ1-1, is DARVTQTPRHKVTEMGQEVTMRCQPILGHNTVFWYRQTMMQGLELLAYFRNRAPLDDSGMPKDRFSAEMPDATLATLKIQPSEPRDSAVYFCASGLLRDRGQIEAFFGQGTRLTVV.

CDR3 amino acids: CASRDTVQRAFF. CDR3 DNA: TGTGCCAGCAGGGATACTGTGCAGAGGGCTTTCTTT. V gene TRBV6-5 combines with J gene TRBJ1-1; D not certain. Germline V gene lookup returns CDR1 MNHEY and CDR2 SVGAGI. Trimming pared 6 bases from V and 11 bases from J, leaving 16 bases between. The CDR3 runs 12 residues.

The V and J genes are TRBV29-1 and TRBJ1-2, with 10 bases lining up with TRBD1. Losses at the gene ends were 4 bases for V and 7 bases for J; bases not matched to a gene: 6. CDR1 is SQVTM, CDR2 ANQGSEA, per germline. This CDR3 has 13 residues. The CDR3 is CSVGTGGTIGYTF. The DNA of the CDR3 is TGCAGCGTTGGGACAGGGGGAACTATTGGCTACACCTTC. The full variable domain, in which reference TRBV29-1 and TRBJ1-2 provide the parts outside the CDR3, is SAVISQKPSRDICQRGTSLTIQCQVDSQVTMMFWYRQQPGQSLTLIATANQGSEATYESGFVIDKFPISRPNLTFSTLTVSNMSPEDSSIYLCSVGTGGTIGYTFGSGTRLTVV.

V and J are TRBV6-4 and TRBJ2-2, with TRBD2 as a possible D gene (5 bases). The V gene lost 7 bases and the J gene lost 6 bases, with 18 bases spanning the gap. Per the germline V gene, CDR1 is MRHNA and CDR2 is SNTAGT. The CDR3 covers 15 residues. The CDR3 is CASTSGPEGAGELFF. The CDR3, as DNA: TGTGCCAGCACCAGCGGTCCCGAAGGCGCCGGGGAGCTGTTTTTT.

This chain links TRBV6-5 with TRBJ2-7; 9 positions agree with TRBD1. The germline V gene encodes CDR1 MNHEY and CDR2 SVGAGI. Losses at the gene ends were 5 bases for V and 1 base for J; bases not matched to a gene: 3. This CDR3 is 14 amino acids long. CDR3 coding DNA: TGTGCCAGCAGTCCGGGACAGGGATCCTACGAGCAGTACTTC. This encodes CASSPGQGSYEQYF.

The CDR3 loop reads CASSQGTSGVRETQYF. The CDR3 DNA follows: TGTGCCAGCAGCCAAGGGACTAGCGGGGTGCGGGAGACCCAGTACTTC. The chain combines TRBV3-1 (or the pseudogene TRBV3-2) with TRBJ2-5; TRBD2 matches at 12 bases. Germline V gene sequence: CDR1 LGHDT, CDR2 YNNKEL (reference sequence). J was trimmed by 5 bases and V by 1 base; bases with no gene match: 5. The CDR3 consists of 16 residues.

The CDR3 DNA reads TGTGCCAGCAGTAATTTAGGGGATTCCAAAAACATTCAGTACTTC. Amino acids: CASSNLGDSKNIQYF. This sequence joins TRBV5-4 and TRBJ2-4, with D tentatively TRBD1 (5 bases). The CDR3 length is 15 residues. V was pared by 5 bases and J by 2 bases, with 14 bases between. Germline CDR1 and CDR2: SGHNT and YYREEE (reference sequence).

V is TRBV27 and J is TRBJ2-7; tentative D call: TRBD1 (5 bases). Germline lookup yields CDR1 MNHEY and CDR2 SMNVEV (reference sequence). Between the trimmed V and J ends, which lost 6 bases and 4 bases, there was a span of 10 bases. The CDR3 consists of 12 residues. The CDR3 DNA is TGTGCCAGCAGCCTTCCAGGGTACGAGCAGTACTTC. As protein: CASSLPGYEQYF.

This clone was observed a single time. The chain carries TRBV7-6 and TRBJ2-3; 15 positions match TRBD2. The length of the CDR3 is 20 residues. Germline V gene lookup returns CDR1 SGHVS and CDR2 FNYEAQ. Trimming removed 1 base from V and 2 bases from J; junction bases left unmatched: 10. CDR3 coding DNA: TGTGCCAGCAGCTTAGGACCCGGACTAGCGGGGGGGCCCCACACAGATACGCAGTATTTT. Translated, it gives CASSLGPGLAGGPHTDTQYF.

This chain uses TRBV30 with TRBJ1-2; TRBD1 might be the D (5 bases). There are 14 residues in the CDR3. The germline gives CDR1 GTSNPN, CDR2 SVGIG (reference sequence). V lost 1 base, J lost 3 bases, and 12 bases lay in between. The CDR3 sequence is CAWSGGGAYYGYTF. CDR3 nucleotides: TGTGCCTGGAGTGGGGGAGGGGCGTACTATGGCTACACCTTC.

V and J are TRBV5-1 and TRBJ1-2; TRBD1 aligns across 8 bases. The CDR3 extends over 15 amino acids. The V gene end was trimmed by 1 base and the J gene end by 1 base; junction bases not matched to a gene: 3. Germline CDR1 reads SGHRS; CDR2 reads YFSETQ. CDR3 sequence reads: CASSLLTGVNYGYTF. Written as DNA, the CDR3 is TGCGCCAGCAGCTTGCTGACAGGGGTTAACTATGGCTACACCTTC.

The chain links TRBV12-3 or TRBV12-4 to TRBJ1-2; TRBD1 might be the D (5 bases). The CDR3 is 12 residues long. Trimming stripped 5 bases from V and 8 bases from J, with 12 bases between. The CDR3 DNA follows: TGTGCCAGCAGTCCCCAGGGTGTCGGCTACACCTTC. This encodes CASSPQGVGYTF.

The rearrangement links TRBV20-1 to TRBJ1-3; D is possibly TRBD1 (5 bases). Deletions cut 3 bases from V and 0 bases from J, with 9 bases between. Germline CDR1 reads DFQATT; CDR2 reads SNEGSKA (reference sequence). This CDR3 is built from 14 residues. The CDR3 spells CSASVQGSGNTIYF. As DNA, the CDR3 is TGCAGTGCTAGTGTTCAGGGCTCTGGAAACACCATATATTTT.

The chain employs TRBV7-6 and TRBJ1-2, with D hard to call. The ends were cut back, 5 bases at V and 0 bases at J, with 7 bases in the middle. The CDR3 runs to 13 residues. Per the germline V gene, CDR1 is SGHVS and CDR2 is FNYEAQ. The CDR3 spells CASSPTANYGYTF. The CDR3 DNA is TGTGCCAGCAGCCCGACTGCTAACTATGGCTACACCTTC.

This chain links TRBV29-1 with TRBJ1-1; 7 bases line up with TRBD1. Germline assignment: CDR1 SQVTM and CDR2 ANQGSEA. The CDR3 is 14 residues long. V shed 6 bases and J 1 base; nucleotides not matched to a gene: 8. The CDR3 sequence: CSVDLDRTNTEAFF. DNA of the CDR3: TGCAGCGTGGACTTGGACAGGACGAACACTGAAGCTTTCTTT.

This clone was detected only once. The rearrangement joins TRBV2 to TRBJ2-7; TRBD1 matches at 8 bases. The ends lost 5 bases at V and 2 bases at J; junction bases unmatched: 8. The CDR3 sequence is 15 residues long. Per germline, CDR1 SNHLY and CDR2 FYNNEI. This chain's CDR3 is CASSPGQGGPYEQYF. In DNA, the CDR3 is TGTGCCAGCAGTCCCGGACAGGGTGGACCCTACGAGCAGTACTTC. The full variable domain, completed using reference TRBV2 and TRBJ2-7, is EPEVTQTPSHQVTQMGQEVILRCVPISNHLYFYWYRQILGQKVEFLVSFYNNEISEKSEIFDDQFSVERPDGSNFTLKIRSTKLEDSAMYFCASSPGQGGPYEQYFGPGTRLTVT.

This rearrangement joins TRBV6-5 to TRBJ1-3; D is possibly TRBD1 (5 bases). CDR3 length: 14 amino acids. Germline CDR1 reads MNHEY; CDR2 reads SVGAGI. Trimming took 7 bases from V and 4 from J, leaving 14 bases between them. As DNA, the CDR3 is TGTGCCAGCACGCCCGCAGGGTTAGGAAACACCATATATTTT. This sequence encodes CASTPAGLGNTIYF.

The chain recombines TRBV3-1 (or the pseudogene TRBV3-2) with TRBJ2-7, with D tentatively TRBD1 (5 bases). This CDR3 region has 13 residues. Germline V gene sequence: CDR1 LGHDT, CDR2 YNNKEL (reference sequence). The V end lost 0 bases, the J end lost 6 bases, and 9 bases lay between the germline ends. Written as DNA, the CDR3 is TGTGCCAGCAGCCAAGATCAGGGTTCCGAGCAGTACTTC. It translates to CASSQDQGSEQYF.

The chain recombines TRBV9 with TRBJ2-3, with TRBD2 matching 7 bases. V trimming: 3 bases; J trimming: 9 bases; junction bases outside the gene matches: 10. Looked up from germline, CDR1 is SGDLS and CDR2 is YYNGEE. CDR3 length: 14 amino acids. CDR3 loop: CASSDKRGGETQYF. CDR3 DNA: TGTGCCAGCAGCGACAAGCGGGGAGGGGAGACGCAGTATTTT.

The CDR3, as DNA: TGCGCCAGCAGCCAAGATAGGACACCGCTGCGATATTTT. This codes for CASSQDRTPLRYF. V is TRBV4-1 and J is TRBJ2-3, with D maybe TRBD1 (5 bases). This CDR3 contains 13 residues. Per germline, CDR1 MGHRA and CDR2 YSYEKL. Trimming left V 0 bases short and J 15 bases short, with 16 bases between.

V and J are TRBV2 and TRBJ1-1; 8 bases map to TRBD1. J lost 4 bases, V lost 7 bases, and 8 bases had no gene match. Germline V gene sequence: CDR1 SNHLY, CDR2 FYNNEI. The CDR3 spans 14 residues. For the CDR3, the DNA is TGTGCCAGCAATCCCCAGGGGGCCGGCACTGAAGCTTTCTTT. Its translation: CASNPQGAGTEAFF.

The chain recombines TRBV27 with TRBJ1-1; TRBD1 matches at 11 bases. Looked up from germline, CDR1 is MNHEY and CDR2 is SMNVEV (reference sequence). V trimming: 2 bases; J trimming: 7 bases; junction bases outside the gene matches: 6. This CDR3 is 15 amino acids long. The CDR3 DNA sequence: TGTGCCAGCAGTTTAGGGACAGGGGGTTTTCTTGAAGCTTTCTTT. This encodes CASSLGTGGFLEAFF.

The chain joins TRBV6-6 to TRBJ2-7; the match to TRBD1 covers 7 bases. V lost 6 bases and J lost 6; bases outside the gene matches: 5. The CDR3 length is 12 residues. Germline CDR1 reads MNHNY; CDR2 reads SVGAGI (reference sequence). The CDR3 reads CASRYRGPEQYF. For the CDR3, the DNA is TGTGCCAGCAGGTACAGGGGCCCCGAGCAGTACTTC.

This chain links TRBV25-1 with TRBJ2-7; 7 bases align to TRBD1. Unmatched junction bases numbered 10, after V lost 3 bases and J lost 2 bases. The germline CDR1 and CDR2 sequences are MGHDK and SYGVNS. The CDR3 covers 16 residues. CDR3 in amino acids: CASSDLGSGGPYEQYF. The CDR3 DNA follows: TGTGCCAGCAGTGATCTCGGGTCAGGGGGTCCCTACGAGCAGTACTTC.

J is TRBJ2-7 and V is TRBV5-5; TRBD1 is a possible D gene (6 bases). The CDR3 consists of 16 residues. In germline, CDR1 is SGHKS, CDR2 YYEKEE (reference sequence). Trimming removed 0 bases from V and 3 bases from J, with 16 bases in between. The CDR3 loop reads CASSLALTGPNYEQYF. The CDR3 bases are TGTGCCAGCAGCTTGGCGCTCACAGGGCCCAACTACGAGCAGTACTTC.

This sequence joins TRBV7-8 and TRBJ1-3; 8 bases line up with TRBD1. V lost 5 bases and J lost 0; bases outside the gene matches: 12. The CDR3 sequence is 18 residues long. Per germline, CDR1 SGHVS and CDR2 FQNEAQ. Here the CDR3 reads CASSPDPGQGISGNTIYF. CDR3 coding DNA: TGTGCCAGCAGCCCAGACCCCGGACAGGGAATCTCTGGAAACACCATATATTTT. Full variable domain (missing parts from reference TRBV7-8 and TRBJ1-3): GAGVSQSPRYKVAKRGQDVALRCDPISGHVSLFWYQQALGQGPEFLTYFQNEAQLDKSGLPSDRFFAERPEGSVSTLKIQRTQQEDSAVYLCASSPDPGQGISGNTIYFGEGSWLTVV.

This chain connects TRBV27 to TRBJ2-7, with 11 positions matching TRBD1. The CDR3 length is 14 residues. Germline lookup yields CDR1 MNHEY and CDR2 SMNVEV (reference sequence). The J segment lost 6 bases and the V segment lost 2 bases, leaving 3 bases of the junction unmatched. The CDR3 region is CASSLGQGAFEQYF. Here the CDR3 DNA reads TGTGCCAGCAGTTTAGGACAGGGGGCATTCGAGCAGTACTTC.

The chain couples TRBV3-1 (or the pseudogene TRBV3-2) to TRBJ2-4, with 8 bases matching TRBD2. Germline V lookup: CDR1 LGHDT, CDR2 YNNKEL (reference sequence). The trim removed 1 base at V and 4 bases at J, leaving 3 bases unmatched. The CDR3 has 15 residues. CDR3 bases: TGTGCCAGCAGCCAAGGGCTAGCGGGTAAAAACATTCAGTACTTC. It translates to CASSQGLAGKNIQYF.